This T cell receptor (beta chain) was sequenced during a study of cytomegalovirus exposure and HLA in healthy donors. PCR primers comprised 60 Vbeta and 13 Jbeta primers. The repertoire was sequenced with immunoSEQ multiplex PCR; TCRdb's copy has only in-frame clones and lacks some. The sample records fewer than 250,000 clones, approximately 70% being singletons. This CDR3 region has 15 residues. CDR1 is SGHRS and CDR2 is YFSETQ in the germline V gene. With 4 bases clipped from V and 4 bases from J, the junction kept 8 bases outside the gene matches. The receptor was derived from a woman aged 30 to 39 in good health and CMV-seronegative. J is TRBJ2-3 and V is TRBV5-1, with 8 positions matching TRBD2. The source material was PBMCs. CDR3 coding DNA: TGCGCCAGCAGCCCACTAGCGGATGGCGCAGATACGCAGTATTTT. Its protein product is CASSPLADGADTQYF.